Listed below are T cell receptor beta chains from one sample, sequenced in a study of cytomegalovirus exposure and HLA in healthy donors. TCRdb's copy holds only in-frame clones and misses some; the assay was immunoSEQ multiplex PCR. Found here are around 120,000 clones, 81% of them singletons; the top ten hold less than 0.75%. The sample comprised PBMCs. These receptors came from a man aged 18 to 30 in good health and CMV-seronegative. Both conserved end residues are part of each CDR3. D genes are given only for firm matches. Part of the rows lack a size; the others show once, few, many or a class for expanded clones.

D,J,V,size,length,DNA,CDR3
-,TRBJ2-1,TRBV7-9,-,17,TGTGCCAGCAGCTTAGTGGTTAGCCCGAGCTCCTACAATGAGCAGTTCTTC,CASSLVVSPSSYNEQFF
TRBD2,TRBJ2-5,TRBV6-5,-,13,TGTGCCAGCAGTTACGGGACTAGCGGGACCCAGTACTTC,CASSYGTSGTQYF
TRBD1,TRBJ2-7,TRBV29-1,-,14,TGCAGCGTCCGCTCGGGACAGGGAGGCTACGAGCAGTACTTC,CSVRSGQGGYEQYF
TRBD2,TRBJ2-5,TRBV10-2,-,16,TGCGCCAGCAGTGGGGGAATATTAGCGGGCGTAGAGACCCAGTACTTC,CASSGGILAGVETQYF
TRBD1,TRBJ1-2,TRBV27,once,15,TGTGCCAGCAGTTCCACAGGGGTCTTCCCCTATGGCTACACCTTC,CASSSTGVFPYGYTF
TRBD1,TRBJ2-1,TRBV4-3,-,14,TGCGCCAGCAGCCACGTACCAGGGGGCCATGAGCAGTTCTTC,CASSHVPGGHEQFF
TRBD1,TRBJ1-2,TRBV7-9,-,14,TGTGCCAGCAGCATCGGACAGGGGTTCGATGGCTACACCTTC,CASSIGQGFDGYTF
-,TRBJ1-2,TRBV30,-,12,TGTGCCTGGAGTGTGGTCGGCTATGGCTACACCTTC,CAWSVVGYGYTF
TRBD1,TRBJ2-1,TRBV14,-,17,TGTGCCAGCAGCCAAGATAGGAAGGGGGCCTCCTACAATGAGCAGTTCTTC,CASSQDRKGASYNEQFF
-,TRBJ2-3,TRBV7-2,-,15,TGTGCCAGCAGCTTTAGGGGAACCAGCACAGATACGCAGTATTTT,CASSFRGTSTDTQYF
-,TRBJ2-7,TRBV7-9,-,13,TGTGCCAGCAGCCCCGGCGACACCTACGAGCAGTACTTC,CASSPGDTYEQYF
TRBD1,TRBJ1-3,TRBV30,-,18,TGTGCCTGGAGTGCCACCTACAGGGGCAGATCCTCTGGAAACACCATATATTTT,CAWSATYRGRSSGNTIYF
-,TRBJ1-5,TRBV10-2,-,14,TGCGCCAGCAGTGAGCTGCAACACAATCAGCCCCAGCATTTT,CASSELQHNQPQHF
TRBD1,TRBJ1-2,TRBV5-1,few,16,TGCGCCAGCAGCTTGACCGGGACAGAGACTAACTATGGCTACACCTTC,CASSLTGTETNYGYTF
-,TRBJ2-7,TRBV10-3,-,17,TGTGCCATCAGAGATTCGAGGGTCGCACCGACGTCCTACGAGCAGTACTTC,CAIRDSRVAPTSYEQYF
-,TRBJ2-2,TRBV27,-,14,TGTGCCAGCAGTTCCCCAGGGAGGACCGGGGAGCTGTTTTTT,CASSSPGRTGELFF
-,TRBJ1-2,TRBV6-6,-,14,TGTGCCAGCAGTTATAGGGGCAGCTTCTATGGCTACACCTTC,CASSYRGSFYGYTF
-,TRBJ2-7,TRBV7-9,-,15,TGTGCCAGCACCATAACCACAGGGTTAAGGGACGAGCAGTACTTC,CASTITTGLRDEQYF
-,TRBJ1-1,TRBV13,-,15,TGTGCCAGCAGCTCCCCAGGGGACATGAACACTGAAGCTTTCTTT,CASSSPGDMNTEAFF
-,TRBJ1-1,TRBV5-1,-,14,TGCGCCAGCAGCTCCGTGCCTACGGACACTGAAGCTTTCTTT,CASSSVPTDTEAFF
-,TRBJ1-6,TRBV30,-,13,TGTGCCTGGAGGCCTCAGGGGAATTCACCCCTCCACTTT,CAWRPQGNSPLHF
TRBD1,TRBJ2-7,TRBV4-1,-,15,TGCGCCAGCAGCCACCCGGGACAGGGGGCCTACGAGCAGTACTTC,CASSHPGQGAYEQYF
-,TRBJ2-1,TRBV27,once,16,TGTGCCAGCAGTTTAGGAAGAGGGTCGGCCTACAATGAGCAGTTCTTC,CASSLGRGSAYNEQFF
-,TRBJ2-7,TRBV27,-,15,TGTGCCAGCAGTTCCATCCTTAGAGGGTCCTACGAGCAGTACTTC,CASSSILRGSYEQYF
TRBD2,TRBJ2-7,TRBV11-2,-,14,TGTGCCAGCAGCTCGCTAGCGGGGGGGCTCGAGCAGTACTTC,CASSSLAGGLEQYF
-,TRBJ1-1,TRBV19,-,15,TGTGCCAGTAGTATTTTACGGACAACGAACACTGAAGCTTTCTTT,CASSILRTTNTEAFF
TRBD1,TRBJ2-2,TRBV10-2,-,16,TGCGCCAGCAGTGCCGAAAGGACAGGGGGGACCGGGGAGCTGTTTTTT,CASSAERTGGTGELFF
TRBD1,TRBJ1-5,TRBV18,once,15,TGTGCCAGCTCACTCTTAGACAGGGTGGGTCAGCCCCAGCATTTT,CASSLLDRVGQPQHF
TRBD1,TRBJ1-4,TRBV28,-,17,TGTGCCAGCACCCAGACAGGGCCCGGGGGGGCTAATGAAAAACTGTTTTTT,CASTQTGPGGANEKLFF
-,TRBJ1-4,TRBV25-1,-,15,TGTGCCAGCAGTGAAAGGACAGAGGGTTGTGAAAAACTGTTTTTT,CASSERTEGCEKLFF
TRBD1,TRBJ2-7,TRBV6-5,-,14,TGTGCCAGCAGGGGACAGCCGGGGACCTACGAGCAGTACTTC,CASRGQPGTYEQYF
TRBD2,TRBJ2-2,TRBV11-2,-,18,TGTGCCAGCACCTCATTCCTATCGGGAGGACTCAACACCGGGGAGCTGTTTTTT,CASTSFLSGGLNTGELFF
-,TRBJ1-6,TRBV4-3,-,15,TGCGCCAGCAGCCAAGAGCCGGGAAACAATTCACCCCTCCACTTT,CASSQEPGNNSPLHF
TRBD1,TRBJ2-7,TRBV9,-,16,TGTGCCAGCAGCGCATCTCCGGGACAGGGGTTCGACGAGCAGTACTTC,CASSASPGQGFDEQYF
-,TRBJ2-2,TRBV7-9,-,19,TGTGCCAGCAGCTCCTTAGGGCCTACAGGGCCCCACTTCACCGGGGAGCTGTTTTTT,CASSSLGPTGPHFTGELFF
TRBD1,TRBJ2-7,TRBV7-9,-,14,TGTGCCAGCAGCTCCCGGGACAGCTACTACGAGCAGTACTTC,CASSSRDSYYEQYF
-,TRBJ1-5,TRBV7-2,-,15,TGTGCCAGCAGCTTAGATTGGTCAGGTACTCAGCCCCAGCATTTT,CASSLDWSGTQPQHF
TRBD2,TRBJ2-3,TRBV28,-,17,TGTGCCAGCAGTCAACCAATAGAGCGGGGGGGCCGGGATACGCAGTATTTT,CASSQPIERGGRDTQYF
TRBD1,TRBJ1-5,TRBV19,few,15,TGTGCCAGTAGTTGGGACAGGGGTTCGTATCAACCCCAGCATTTT,CASSWDRGSYQPQHF